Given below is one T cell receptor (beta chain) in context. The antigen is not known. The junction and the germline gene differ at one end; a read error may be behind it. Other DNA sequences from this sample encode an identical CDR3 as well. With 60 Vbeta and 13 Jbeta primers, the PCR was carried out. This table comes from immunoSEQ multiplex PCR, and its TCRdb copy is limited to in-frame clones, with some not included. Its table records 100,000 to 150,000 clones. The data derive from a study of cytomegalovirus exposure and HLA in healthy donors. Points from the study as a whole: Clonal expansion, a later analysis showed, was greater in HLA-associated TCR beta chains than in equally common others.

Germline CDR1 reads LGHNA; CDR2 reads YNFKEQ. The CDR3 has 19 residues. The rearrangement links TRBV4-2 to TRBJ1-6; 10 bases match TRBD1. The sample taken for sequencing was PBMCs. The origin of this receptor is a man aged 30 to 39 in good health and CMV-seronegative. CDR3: CASSQVWDRGRSDNSPLHF. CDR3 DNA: TGTGCCAGCAGCCAAGTTTGGGACAGGGGAAGGTCGGATAACTCACCCCTCCACTTT.